This TCR beta chain was sequenced during a study of PD-L1 blockade in urothelial cancer. On the study more broadly: Typically, measured as a median, blood samples had 140,000 or so T cells.

The time point denotes: pretreatment peripheral blood. Individual patients had between 1 and 8 samples, taken pretreatment and on-treatment. In the case of this clone: Antigen: not known.

Overall study findings and caveats: Those with durable benefit had larger increases in tumor-associated blood clones at 3 weeks.

Added to each PCR by spiking were synthetic TCR analog templates. Profiled with immunoSEQ multiplex PCR; TCRdb holds only in-frame clones, not every one. The sample lists around 68,000 clones, roughly four fifths seen once, with about 1.6% in the top ten. This CDR3 region has 15 residues. After removal of 4 bases from V and 5 bases from J, the junction contained 10 bases not matched to a gene. CDR1 and CDR2 from the germline V gene are MDHEN and SYDVKM. The origin of this receptor is a man aged 65 to 79 with urothelial cancer. This sequence joins TRBV28 and TRBJ2-7, with TRBD2 matching 8 bases. Here the sequenced sample was PBMCs, taken around atezolizumab (anti-PD-L1) treatment. The CDR3 spells CASSSAGTSLHEQYF. The CDR3 DNA sequence: TGTGCCAGCAGTTCCGCCGGGACTAGTTTACACGAGCAGTACTTC.